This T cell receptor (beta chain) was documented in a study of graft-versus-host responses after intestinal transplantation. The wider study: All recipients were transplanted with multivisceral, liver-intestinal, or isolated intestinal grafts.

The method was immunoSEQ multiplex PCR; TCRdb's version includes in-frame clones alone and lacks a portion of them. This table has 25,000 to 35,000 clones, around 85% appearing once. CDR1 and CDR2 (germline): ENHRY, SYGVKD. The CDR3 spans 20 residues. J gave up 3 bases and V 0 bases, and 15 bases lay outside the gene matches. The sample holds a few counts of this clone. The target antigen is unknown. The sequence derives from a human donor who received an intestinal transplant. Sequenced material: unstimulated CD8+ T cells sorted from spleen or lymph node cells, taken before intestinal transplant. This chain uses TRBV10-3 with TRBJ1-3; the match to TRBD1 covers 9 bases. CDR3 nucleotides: TGTGCCATCAGTGAGTCTTCCTCGGGACAGGGAAATACTCTTGGAAACACCATATATTTT. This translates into CAISESSSGQGNTLGNTIYF.